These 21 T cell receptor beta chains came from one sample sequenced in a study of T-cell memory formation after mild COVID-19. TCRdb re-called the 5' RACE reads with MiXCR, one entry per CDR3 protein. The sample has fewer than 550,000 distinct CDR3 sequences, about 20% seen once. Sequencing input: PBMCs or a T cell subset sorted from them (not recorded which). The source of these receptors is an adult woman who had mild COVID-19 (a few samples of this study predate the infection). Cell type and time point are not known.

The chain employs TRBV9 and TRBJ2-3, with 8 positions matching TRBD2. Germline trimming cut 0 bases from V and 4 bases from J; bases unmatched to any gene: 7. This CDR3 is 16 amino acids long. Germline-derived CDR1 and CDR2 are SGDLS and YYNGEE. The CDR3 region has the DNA TGTGCCAGCAGCGTAGGCAGCGGGAGCCTCGCAGATACGCAGTATTTT. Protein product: CASSVGSGSLADTQYF.

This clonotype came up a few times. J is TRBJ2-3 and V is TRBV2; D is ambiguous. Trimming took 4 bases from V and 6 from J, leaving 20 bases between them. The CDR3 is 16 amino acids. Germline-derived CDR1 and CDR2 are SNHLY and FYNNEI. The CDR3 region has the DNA TGTGCCAGCAGTGTTATAGGGAAAGTGTTAGGCGATACGCAGTATTTT. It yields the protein CASSVIGKVLGDTQYF. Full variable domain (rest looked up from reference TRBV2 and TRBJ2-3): EPEVTQTPSHQVTQMGQEVILRCVPISNHLYFYWYRQILGQKVEFLVSFYNNEISEKSEIFDDQFSVERPDGSNFTLKIRSTKLEDSAMYFCASSVIGKVLGDTQYFGPGTRLTVL.

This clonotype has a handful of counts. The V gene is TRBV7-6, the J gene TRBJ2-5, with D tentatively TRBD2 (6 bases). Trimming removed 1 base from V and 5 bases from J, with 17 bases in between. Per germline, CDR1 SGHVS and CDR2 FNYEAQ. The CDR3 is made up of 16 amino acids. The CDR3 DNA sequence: TGTGCCAGCAGCTTAGGAGTGAGGGAGGAAGGCGAGACCCAGTACTTC. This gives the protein CASSLGVREEGETQYF.

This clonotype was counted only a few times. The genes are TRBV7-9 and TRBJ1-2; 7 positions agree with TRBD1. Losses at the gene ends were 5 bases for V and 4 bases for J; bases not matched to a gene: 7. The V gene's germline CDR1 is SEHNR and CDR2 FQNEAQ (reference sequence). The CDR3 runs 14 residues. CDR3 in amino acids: CASSPTGPGYGYTF. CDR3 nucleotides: TGTGCCAGCAGCCCGACAGGGCCCGGCTATGGCTACACCTTC.

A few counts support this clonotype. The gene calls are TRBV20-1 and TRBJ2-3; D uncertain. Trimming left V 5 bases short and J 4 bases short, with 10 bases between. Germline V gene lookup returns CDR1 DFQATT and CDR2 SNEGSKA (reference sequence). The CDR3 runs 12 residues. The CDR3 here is CSAYLPADTQYF. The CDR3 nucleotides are TGCAGTGCTTACCTTCCCGCAGATACGCAGTATTTT.

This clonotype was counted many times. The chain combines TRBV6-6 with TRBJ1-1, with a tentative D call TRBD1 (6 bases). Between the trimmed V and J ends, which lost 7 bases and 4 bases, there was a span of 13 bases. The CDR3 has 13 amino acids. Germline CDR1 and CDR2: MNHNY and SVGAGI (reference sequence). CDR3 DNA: TGTGCCAGCATTCCTCGAGGGGGCACTGAAGCTTTCTTT. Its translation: CASIPRGGTEAFF.

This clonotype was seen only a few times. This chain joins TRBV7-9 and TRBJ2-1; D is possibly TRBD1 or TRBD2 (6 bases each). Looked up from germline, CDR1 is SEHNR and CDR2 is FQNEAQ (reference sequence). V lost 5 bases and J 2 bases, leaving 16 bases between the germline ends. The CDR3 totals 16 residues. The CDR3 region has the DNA TGTGCCAGCAGCCTGGGTTGGGGGGCCACCTACAATGAGCAGTTCTTC. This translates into CASSLGWGATYNEQFF.

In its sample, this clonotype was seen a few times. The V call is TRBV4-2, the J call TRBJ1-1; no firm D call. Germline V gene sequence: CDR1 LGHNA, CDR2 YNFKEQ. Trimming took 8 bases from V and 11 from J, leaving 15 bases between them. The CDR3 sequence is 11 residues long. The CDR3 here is CASAGAGVAFF. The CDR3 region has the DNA TGTGCCAGCGCAGGAGCGGGTGTTGCTTTCTTT.

The DNA for the CDR3 is TGCAGCGCCAGAGGCGGGACAGTAAACACCGGGGAGCTGTTTTTT. This sequence encodes CSARGGTVNTGELFF. J is TRBJ2-2 and V is TRBV29-1; TRBD1 is a possible D gene (7 bases). The germline gives CDR1 SQVTM, CDR2 ANQGSEA. Trimming took 7 bases from V and 2 from J, leaving 17 bases between them. CDR3 size: 15 residues.

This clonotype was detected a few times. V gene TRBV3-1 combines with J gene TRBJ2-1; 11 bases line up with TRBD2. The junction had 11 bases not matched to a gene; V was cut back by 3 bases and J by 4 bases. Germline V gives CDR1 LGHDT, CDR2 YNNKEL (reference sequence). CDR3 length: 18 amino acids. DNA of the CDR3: TGTGCCAGCAGCCAGGGGGCGCTAGCGGGAGGTCGATACAATGAGCAGTTCTTC. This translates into CASSQGALAGGRYNEQFF.

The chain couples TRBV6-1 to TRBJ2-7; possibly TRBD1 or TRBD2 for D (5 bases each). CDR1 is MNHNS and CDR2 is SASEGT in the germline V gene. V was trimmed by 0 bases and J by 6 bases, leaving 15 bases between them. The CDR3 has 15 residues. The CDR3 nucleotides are TGTGCCAGCAGTGAAGCGGCATATGGGGCGGGCGAGCAGTACTTC. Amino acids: CASSEAAYGAGEQYF.

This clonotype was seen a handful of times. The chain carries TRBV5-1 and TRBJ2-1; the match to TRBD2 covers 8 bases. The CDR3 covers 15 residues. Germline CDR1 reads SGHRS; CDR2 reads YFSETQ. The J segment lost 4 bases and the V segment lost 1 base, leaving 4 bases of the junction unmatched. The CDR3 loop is CASSLTGGRYNEQFF. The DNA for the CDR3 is TGCGCCAGCAGCTTGACGGGGGGGAGATACAATGAGCAGTTCTTC.

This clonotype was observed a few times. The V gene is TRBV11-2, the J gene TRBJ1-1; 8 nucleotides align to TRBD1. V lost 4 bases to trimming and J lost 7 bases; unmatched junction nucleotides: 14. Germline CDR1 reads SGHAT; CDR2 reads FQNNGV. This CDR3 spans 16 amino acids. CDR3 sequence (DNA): TGTGCCAGCAGCTCGTCTCTCCGGGACAGGACGGGTGAAGCTTTCTTT. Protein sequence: CASSSSLRDRTGEAFF.

The CDR3 is CASRKTGLSMNTEAFF. The CDR3 coding sequence is TGTGCCAGTAGGAAAACAGGACTTTCTATGAACACTGAAGCTTTCTTT. The rearrangement uses TRBV19 and TRBJ1-1; maybe TRBD1 (5 bases). The CDR3 runs to 16 residues. V was clipped by 6 bases and J by 0 bases, with 17 bases between them. CDR1 and CDR2 from the germline V gene are LNHDA and SQIVND (reference sequence).

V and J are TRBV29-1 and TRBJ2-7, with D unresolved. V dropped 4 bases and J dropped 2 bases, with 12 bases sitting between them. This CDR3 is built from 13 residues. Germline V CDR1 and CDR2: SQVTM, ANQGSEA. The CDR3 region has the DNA TGCAGCGTTGGGCAGCCCCTTCCCTACGAGCAGTACTTC. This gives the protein CSVGQPLPYEQYF.

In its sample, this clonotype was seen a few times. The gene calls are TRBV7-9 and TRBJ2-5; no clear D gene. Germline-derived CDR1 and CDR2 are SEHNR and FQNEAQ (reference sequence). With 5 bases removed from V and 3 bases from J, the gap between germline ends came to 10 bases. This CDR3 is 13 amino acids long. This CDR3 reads CASSPRVEETQYF. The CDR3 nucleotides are TGTGCCAGCAGCCCCCGAGTGGAAGAGACCCAGTACTTC.

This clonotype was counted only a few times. In DNA, the CDR3 is TGTGCCAGCTCGAGTAATCAGCCCCAGCATTTT. It is translated as CASSSNQPQHF. The genes are TRBV27 and TRBJ1-5; D remains ambiguous. The CDR3 is 11 amino acids. V was pared by 8 bases and J by 4 bases, with 6 bases between. Germline lookup yields CDR1 MNHEY and CDR2 SMNVEV (reference sequence).

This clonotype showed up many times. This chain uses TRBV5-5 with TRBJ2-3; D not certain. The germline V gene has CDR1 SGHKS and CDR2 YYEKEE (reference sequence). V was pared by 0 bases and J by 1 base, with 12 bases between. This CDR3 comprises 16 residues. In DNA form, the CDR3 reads TGTGCCAGCAGCTTGGTCAATCTGGTGGGCACAGATACGCAGTATTTT. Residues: CASSLVNLVGTDTQYF.

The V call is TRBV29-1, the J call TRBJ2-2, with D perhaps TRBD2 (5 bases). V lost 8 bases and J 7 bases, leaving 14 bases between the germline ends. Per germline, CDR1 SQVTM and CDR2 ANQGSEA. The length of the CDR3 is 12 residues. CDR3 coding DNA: TGCAGCATAAGACCGGGGAACGGGGAGCTGTTTTTT. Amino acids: CSIRPGNGELFF.

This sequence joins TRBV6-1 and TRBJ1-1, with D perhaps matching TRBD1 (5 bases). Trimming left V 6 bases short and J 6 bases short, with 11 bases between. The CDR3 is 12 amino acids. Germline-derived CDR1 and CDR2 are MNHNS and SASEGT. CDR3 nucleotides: TGTGCCAGCAGAGGGACGGGGTCTGAAGCTTTCTTT. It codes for CASRGTGSEAFF.

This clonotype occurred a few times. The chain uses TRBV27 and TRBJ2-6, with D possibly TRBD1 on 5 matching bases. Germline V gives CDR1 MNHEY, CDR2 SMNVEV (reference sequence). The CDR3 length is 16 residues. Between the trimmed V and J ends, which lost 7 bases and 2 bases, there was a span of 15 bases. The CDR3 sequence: CASTPLGEAGANVLTF. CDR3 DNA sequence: TGTGCCAGCACCCCCTTAGGGGAAGCTGGGGCCAACGTCCTGACTTTC. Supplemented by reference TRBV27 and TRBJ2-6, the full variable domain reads EAQVTQNPRYLITVTGKKLTVTCSQNMNHEYMSWYRQDPGLGLRQIYYSMNVEVTDKGDVPEGYKVSRKEKRNFPLILESPSPNQTSLYFCASTPLGEAGANVLTFGAGSRLTVL.